This T cell receptor (beta chain) derives from a study of cytomegalovirus exposure and HLA in healthy donors. Whole-study results and caveats: Later analysis found that TCR beta chains associated with HLA were more clonally expanded than other, equally common chains.

Primers for the PCR totalled 60 Vbeta and 13 Jbeta. Clones were read by immunoSEQ multiplex PCR, and TCRdb kept only the in-frame ones, dropping some. The sample contains around 40,000 clones, 60% to 75% of which appear only once. The V segment lost 6 bases and the J segment 2 bases; nucleotides outside the gene matches: 7. Germline V gene sequence: CDR1 SGHTA, CDR2 FQGNSA. The CDR3 is 15 amino acids. This clone was detected only a few times. The target antigen is unknown. This receptor was taken from a man in his forties in good health and CMV-seronegative. Sequencing input: PBMCs. The rearrangement links TRBV7-2 to TRBJ2-3, with 8 bases lining up with TRBD2. CDR3 nucleotides: TGTGCCAGCAGAGGCCGGGGGGGCAACACAGATACGCAGTATTTT. Encoded protein: CASRGRGGNTDTQYF.